This T cell receptor beta chain was sequenced for a study of blood T cells in healthy people across ages. Across the study: About one barcoded beta molecule per two T cells was the capture yield of template switching.

Germline V gene data show CDR1 as MNHEY and CDR2 as SVGAGI. The CDR3 is made up of 16 amino acids. V was clipped by 0 bases and J by 3 bases, with 15 bases between them. Combining a sample-barcoded 5' primer with a J-beta primer mix, a second PCR ran for about 7 to 11 cycles. No fewer than 3 million CDR3-containing paired-end reads came from each sample. TCRdb ran MiXCR on the 5' RACE reads and lists one entry per CDR3 protein. The sample has roughly 2 million distinct CDR3 sequences, roughly 49% seen once. Those donating, healthy Caucasian individuals from Russia, were aged roughly 6 to 90. There are a few counts of this clonotype.

Sequences were obtained from blood. The receptor was isolated from a woman aged 40 to 50 in good health. V gene TRBV6-5 combines with J gene TRBJ2-7, with D maybe TRBD1 (6 bases). Here the CDR3 DNA reads TGTGCCAGCAGTTACTCGGTTGGACAGAGAGGCTACGAGCAGTACTTC. It encodes CASSYSVGQRGYEQYF.